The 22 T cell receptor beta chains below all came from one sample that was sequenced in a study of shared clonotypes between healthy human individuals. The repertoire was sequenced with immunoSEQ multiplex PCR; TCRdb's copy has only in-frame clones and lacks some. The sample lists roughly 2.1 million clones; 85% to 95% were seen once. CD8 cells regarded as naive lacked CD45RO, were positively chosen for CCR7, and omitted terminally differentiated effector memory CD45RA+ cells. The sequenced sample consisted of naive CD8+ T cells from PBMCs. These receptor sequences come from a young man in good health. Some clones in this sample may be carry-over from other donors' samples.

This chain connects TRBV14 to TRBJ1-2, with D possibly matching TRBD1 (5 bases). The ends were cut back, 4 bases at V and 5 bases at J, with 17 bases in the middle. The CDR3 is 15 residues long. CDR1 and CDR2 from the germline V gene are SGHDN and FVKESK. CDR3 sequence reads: CASSPYNRRDYGYTF. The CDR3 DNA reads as TGTGCCAGCAGCCCATACAACAGGAGAGATTATGGCTACACCTTC.

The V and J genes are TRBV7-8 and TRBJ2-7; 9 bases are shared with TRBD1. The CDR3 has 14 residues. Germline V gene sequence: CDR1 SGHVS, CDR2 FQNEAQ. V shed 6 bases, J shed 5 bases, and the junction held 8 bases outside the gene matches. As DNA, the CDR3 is TGTGCCAGCAGTCCGGGACAGGGTACCCACGAGCAGTACTTC. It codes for CASSPGQGTHEQYF.

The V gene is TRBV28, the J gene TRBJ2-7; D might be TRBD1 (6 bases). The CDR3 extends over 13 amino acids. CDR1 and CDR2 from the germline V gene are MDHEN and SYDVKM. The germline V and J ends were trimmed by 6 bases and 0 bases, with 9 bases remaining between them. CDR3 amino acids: CASSRDTSYEQYF. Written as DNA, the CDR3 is TGTGCCAGCAGCCGGGACACCTCCTACGAGCAGTACTTC.

CDR3 nucleotides: TGTGCCAGCAGCACTCAACACGCCCGGGAGACCCAGTACTTC. Its translation is CASSTQHARETQYF. The chain links TRBV7-6 to TRBJ2-5; D is undetermined. Germline assignment: CDR1 SGHVS and CDR2 FNYEAQ. Trimming cost V 5 bases and J 5 bases, with 15 bases left between them. CDR3 length equals 14 residues.

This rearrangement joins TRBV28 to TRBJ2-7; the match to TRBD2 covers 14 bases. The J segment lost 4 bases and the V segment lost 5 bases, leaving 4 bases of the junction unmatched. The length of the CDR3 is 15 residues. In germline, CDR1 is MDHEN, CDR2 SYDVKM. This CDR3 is CASSARLAGGYEQYF. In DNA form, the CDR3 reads TGTGCCAGCAGTGCCCGACTAGCGGGAGGGTACGAGCAGTACTTC.

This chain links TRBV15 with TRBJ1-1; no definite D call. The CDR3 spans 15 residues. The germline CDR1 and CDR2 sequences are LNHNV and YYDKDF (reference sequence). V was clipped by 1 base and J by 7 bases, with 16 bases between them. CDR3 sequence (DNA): TGTGCCACCAGCAGAGGTGCTACGCCATCCTTTGAAGCTTTCTTT. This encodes CATSRGATPSFEAFF.

The CDR3 coding sequence is TGTGCCAGCAGACCGGTGGGAGATACGCAGTATTTT. It translates to CASRPVGDTQYF. V and J are TRBV7-9 and TRBJ2-3; no firm D call. The CDR3 extends over 12 amino acids. V lost 6 bases, J lost 5 bases, and 9 bases lay in between. Germline CDR1 is SEHNR and CDR2 is FQNEAQ (reference sequence).

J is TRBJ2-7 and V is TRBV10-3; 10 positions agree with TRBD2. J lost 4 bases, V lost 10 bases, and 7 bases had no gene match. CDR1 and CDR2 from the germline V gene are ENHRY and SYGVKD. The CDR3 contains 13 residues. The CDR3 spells CATGLAVDYEQYF. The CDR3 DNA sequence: TGTGCCACCGGACTAGCGGTAGATTACGAGCAGTACTTC.

CDR3 region: CASSILRTSGDNEQFF. CDR3 DNA: TGTGCCAGTAGTATACTAAGGACTAGCGGAGACAATGAGCAGTTCTTC. V and J are TRBV19 and TRBJ2-1, with 10 positions matching TRBD2. The CDR3 spans 16 residues. V trimming: 2 bases; J trimming: 5 bases; junction bases outside the gene matches: 6. In germline, CDR1 is LNHDA, CDR2 SQIVND (reference sequence).

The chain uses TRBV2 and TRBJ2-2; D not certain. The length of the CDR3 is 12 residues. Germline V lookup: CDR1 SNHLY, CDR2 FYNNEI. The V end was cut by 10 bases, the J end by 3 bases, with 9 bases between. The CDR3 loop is CAILRDTGELFF. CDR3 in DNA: TGTGCCATACTAAGGGACACCGGGGAGCTGTTTTTT.

This CDR3 reads CASSVGIGGEQYF. The CDR3 bases are TGTGCCAGCAGCGTGGGAATTGGAGGCGAGCAGTACTTC. This rearrangement joins TRBV9 to TRBJ2-7; D perhaps matches TRBD2 (5 bases). V was clipped by 2 bases and J by 6 bases, with 12 bases between them. The CDR3 sequence is 13 residues long. Germline assignment: CDR1 SGDLS and CDR2 YYNGEE.

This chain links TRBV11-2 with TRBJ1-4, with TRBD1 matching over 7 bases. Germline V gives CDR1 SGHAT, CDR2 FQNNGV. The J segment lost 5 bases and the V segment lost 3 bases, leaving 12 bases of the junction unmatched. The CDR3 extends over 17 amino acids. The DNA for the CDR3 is TGTGCCAGCAGCTTGACACCGGACAGGTGGGAGAATGAAAAACTGTTTTTT. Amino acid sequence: CASSLTPDRWENEKLFF. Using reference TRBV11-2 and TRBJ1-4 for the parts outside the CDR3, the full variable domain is EAGVAQSPRYKIIEKRQSVAFWCNPISGHATLYWYQQILGQGPKLLIQFQNNGVVDDSQLPKDRFSAERLKGVDSTLKIQPAKLEDSAVYLCASSLTPDRWENEKLFFGSGTQLSVL.

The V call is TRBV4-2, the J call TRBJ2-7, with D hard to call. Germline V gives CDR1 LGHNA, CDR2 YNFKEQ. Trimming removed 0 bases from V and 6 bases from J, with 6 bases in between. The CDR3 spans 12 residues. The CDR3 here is CASSQDSIEQYF. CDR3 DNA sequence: TGTGCCAGCAGCCAAGACTCGATCGAGCAGTACTTC.

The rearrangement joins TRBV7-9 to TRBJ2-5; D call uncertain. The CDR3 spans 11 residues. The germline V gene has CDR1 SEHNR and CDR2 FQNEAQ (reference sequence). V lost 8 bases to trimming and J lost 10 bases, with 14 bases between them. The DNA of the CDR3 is TGTGCCAGCGGCCCGGTTATGGGCCAGTACTTC. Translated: CASGPVMGQYF.

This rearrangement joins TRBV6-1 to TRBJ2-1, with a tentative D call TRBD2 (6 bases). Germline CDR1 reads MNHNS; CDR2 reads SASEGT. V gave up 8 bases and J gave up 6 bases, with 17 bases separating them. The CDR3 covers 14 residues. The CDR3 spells CASAGQLPPNEQFF. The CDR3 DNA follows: TGTGCCAGCGCGGGGCAGCTTCCCCCCAATGAGCAGTTCTTC.

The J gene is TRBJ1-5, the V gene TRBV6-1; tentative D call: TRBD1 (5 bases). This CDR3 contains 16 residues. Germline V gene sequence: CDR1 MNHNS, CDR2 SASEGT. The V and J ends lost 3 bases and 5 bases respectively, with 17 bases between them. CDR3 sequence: CASSDYGTFIDQPQHF. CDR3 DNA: TGTGCCAGCAGTGACTATGGGACCTTCATAGATCAGCCCCAGCATTTT.

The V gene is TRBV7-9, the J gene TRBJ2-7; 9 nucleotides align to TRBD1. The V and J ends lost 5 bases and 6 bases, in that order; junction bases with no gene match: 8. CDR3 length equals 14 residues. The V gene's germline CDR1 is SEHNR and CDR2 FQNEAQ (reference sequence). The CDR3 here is CASSNRGQGGEQYF. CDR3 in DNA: TGTGCCAGCAGCAATAGGGGACAGGGCGGCGAGCAGTACTTC.

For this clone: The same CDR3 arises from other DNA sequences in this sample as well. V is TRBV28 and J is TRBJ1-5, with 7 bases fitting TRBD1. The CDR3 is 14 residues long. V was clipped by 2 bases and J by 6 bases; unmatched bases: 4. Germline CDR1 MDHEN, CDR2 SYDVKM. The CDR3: CASSLGTGVQPQHF. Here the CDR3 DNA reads TGTGCCAGCAGTTTAGGTACAGGGGTTCAGCCCCAGCATTTT. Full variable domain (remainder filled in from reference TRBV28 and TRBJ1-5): DVKVTQSSRYLVKRTGEKVFLECVQDMDHENMFWYRQDPGLGLRLIYFSYDVKMKEKGDIPEGYSVSREKKERFSLILESASTNQTSMYLCASSLGTGVQPQHFGDGTRLSIL.

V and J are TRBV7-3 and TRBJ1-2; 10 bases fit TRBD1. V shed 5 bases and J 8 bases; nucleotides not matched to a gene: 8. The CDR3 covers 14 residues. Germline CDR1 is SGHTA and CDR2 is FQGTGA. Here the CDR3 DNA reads TGTGCCAGCAGCCCCACCGGGACAGGGGTCGGCTACACCTTC. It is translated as CASSPTGTGVGYTF.

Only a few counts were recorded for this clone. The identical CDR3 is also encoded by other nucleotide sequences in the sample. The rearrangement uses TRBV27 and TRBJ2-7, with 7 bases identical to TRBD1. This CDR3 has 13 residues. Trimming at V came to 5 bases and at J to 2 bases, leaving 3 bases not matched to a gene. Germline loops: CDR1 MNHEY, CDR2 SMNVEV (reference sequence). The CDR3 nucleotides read TGTGCCAGCAGTAACAGGGGTCCCTACGAGCAGTACTTC. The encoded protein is CASSNRGPYEQYF.

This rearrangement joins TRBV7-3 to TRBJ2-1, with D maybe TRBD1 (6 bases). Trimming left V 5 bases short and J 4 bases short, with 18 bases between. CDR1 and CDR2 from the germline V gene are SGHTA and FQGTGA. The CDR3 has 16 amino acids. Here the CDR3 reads CASSPSARRGYNEQFF. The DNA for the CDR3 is TGTGCCAGCAGCCCCTCCGCGAGAAGGGGGTACAATGAGCAGTTCTTC.

The CDR3: CASSCGRAGEIYEQYF. CDR3 coding DNA: TGTGCCAGCAGCTGTGGGAGGGCGGGAGAAATCTACGAGCAGTACTTC. The gene calls are TRBV11-3 and TRBJ2-7, with TRBD2 identical over 7 bases. Germline assignment: CDR1 SGHNT and CDR2 YENEEA. After removal of 4 bases from V and 3 bases from J, the junction contained 12 bases not matched to a gene. The CDR3 sequence is 16 residues long.